The 10 T cell receptor beta chains in this list originate from one sample, sequenced in a study of T cell responses to AZD1222 COVID-19 vaccine. The assay was immunoSEQ multiplex PCR, and TCRdb's table has in-frame clones only and misses some. The sample contains 80,000 to 90,000 clones, around 89% of which appear only once. This specimen was peripheral blood, taken on day 0 of MenACWY control vaccination. These receptors all stem from an adult in good health.

V is TRBV30 and J is TRBJ1-3; D not resolved. The germline V gene has CDR1 GTSNPN and CDR2 SVGIG (reference sequence). V was pared by 3 bases and J by 6 bases, with 6 bases between. This CDR3 comprises 11 residues. The CDR3 DNA is TGTGCCTGGAGGTCGGAAAACACCATATATTTT. It encodes CAWRSENTIYF.

V gene TRBV9 combines with J gene TRBJ2-1, with 8 positions matching TRBD2. Trimming cost V 3 bases and J 7 bases; bases outside gene matches: 9. There are 15 residues in the CDR3. Germline lookup yields CDR1 SGDLS and CDR2 YYNGEE. The CDR3 loop reads CASSAGGPDVNEQFF. The DNA for the CDR3 is TGTGCCAGCAGCGCGGGAGGGCCGGATGTGAATGAGCAGTTCTTC.

The chain recombines TRBV5-6 with TRBJ2-1, with 9 bases matching TRBD1. Trimming took 4 bases from V and 7 from J; bases not matched to a gene: 12. The CDR3 runs to 16 residues. Germline values: CDR1 SGHDT, CDR2 YYEEEE. CDR3 DNA: TGTGCCAGCAGCCGACTGGGACAGGGCGATTATAATGAGCAGTTCTTC. Protein product: CASSRLGQGDYNEQFF.

The chain couples TRBV28 to TRBJ2-7; D gene unclear. V was shortened by 5 bases and J by 3 bases, with 8 bases between the two germline ends. CDR1 is MDHEN, CDR2 SYDVKM, per germline. This CDR3 comprises 12 residues. This chain's CDR3 is CASSQLSYEQYF. CDR3 coding DNA: TGTGCCAGCAGTCAACTCAGCTACGAGCAGTACTTC.

This clone occurred once. The chain has TRBV5-6 and TRBJ2-5, with 7 nucleotides matching TRBD1. This CDR3 contains 14 residues. Trimming at V came to 2 bases and at J to 1 base, leaving 2 bases not matched to a gene. Germline values: CDR1 SGHDT, CDR2 YYEEEE. The CDR3 protein is CASSFNRGQETQYF. Here the CDR3 DNA reads TGTGCCAGCAGCTTCAACAGGGGCCAAGAGACCCAGTACTTC.

The chain has TRBV12-3 or TRBV12-4 and TRBJ1-4, with TRBD1 as a possible D gene (5 bases). The CDR3 totals 13 residues. Trimming took off 7 bases at V and 8 bases at J, with 14 bases between the two ends. The CDR3 DNA is TGTGCCAGCACCACGGGGGGAATCGAAAAACTGTTTTTT. It translates to CASTTGGIEKLFF.

The chain couples TRBV11-2 to TRBJ1-3; a possible D gene is TRBD1 (5 bases). V was clipped by 5 bases and J by 1 base, with 15 bases between them. Per germline, CDR1 SGHAT and CDR2 FQNNGV. The CDR3 is 16 amino acids. Written as DNA, the CDR3 is TGTGCCAGCAGCCGGGTGGGGGGTCCATCTGGAAACACCATATATTTT. Translating gives CASSRVGGPSGNTIYF.

V is TRBV3-1 (or the pseudogene TRBV3-2) and J is TRBJ2-7; 11 bases are a match to TRBD1. Losses at the gene ends were 0 bases for V and 5 bases for J; bases not matched to a gene: 0. There are 14 residues in the CDR3. Germline assignment: CDR1 LGHDT and CDR2 YNNKEL (reference sequence). CDR3 nucleotides: TGTGCCAGCAGCCAAGAGGACAGGGGGCACGAGCAGTACTTC. Protein sequence: CASSQEDRGHEQYF.

The V and J genes are TRBV7-2 and TRBJ1-4; a possible D gene is TRBD1 (5 bases). Germline V gene sequence: CDR1 SGHTA, CDR2 FQGNSA. V dropped 6 bases and J dropped 5 bases, with 16 bases sitting between them. CDR3 length: 15 residues. This CDR3 is CASRFPGRVNEKLFF. The CDR3 DNA sequence: TGTGCCAGCAGATTCCCGGGCAGGGTAAATGAAAAACTGTTTTTT.

This clone was recorded only once. The chain couples TRBV24-1 to TRBJ1-2; TRBD1 matches 7 bases. Germline loops: CDR1 KGHDR, CDR2 SFDVKD. The CDR3 runs to 15 residues. V trimming: 2 bases; J trimming: 4 bases; junction bases outside the gene matches: 6. DNA for the CDR3: TGTGCCACCAGTGATTCCCAACAGGGGACCTATGGCTACACCTTC. Protein product: CATSDSQQGTYGYTF.